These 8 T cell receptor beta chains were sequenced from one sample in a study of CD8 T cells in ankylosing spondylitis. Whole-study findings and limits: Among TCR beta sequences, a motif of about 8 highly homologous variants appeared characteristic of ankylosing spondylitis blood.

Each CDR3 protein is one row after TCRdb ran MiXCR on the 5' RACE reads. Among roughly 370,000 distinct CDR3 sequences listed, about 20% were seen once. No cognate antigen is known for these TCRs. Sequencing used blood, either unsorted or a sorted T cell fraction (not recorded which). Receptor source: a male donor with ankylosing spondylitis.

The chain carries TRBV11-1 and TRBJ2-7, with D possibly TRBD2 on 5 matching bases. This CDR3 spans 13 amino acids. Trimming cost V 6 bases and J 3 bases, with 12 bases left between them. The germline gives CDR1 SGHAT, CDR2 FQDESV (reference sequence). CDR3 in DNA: TGTGCCAGCAGTCGGCCCGGGGTCTACGAGCAGTACTTC. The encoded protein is CASSRPGVYEQYF. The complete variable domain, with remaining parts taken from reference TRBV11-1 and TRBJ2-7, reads EAEVAQSPRYKITEKSQAVAFWCDPISGHATLYWYRQILGQGPELLVQFQDESVVDDSQLPKDRFSAERLKGVDSTLKIQPAELGDSAMYLCASSRPGVYEQYFGPGTRLTVT.

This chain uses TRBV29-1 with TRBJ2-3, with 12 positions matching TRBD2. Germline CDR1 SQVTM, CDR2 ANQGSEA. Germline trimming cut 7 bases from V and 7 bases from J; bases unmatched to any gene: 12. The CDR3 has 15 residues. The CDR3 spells CSATPGTSGWYTQYF. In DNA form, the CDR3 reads TGCAGCGCTACCCCCGGGACTAGCGGGTGGTATACGCAGTATTTT.

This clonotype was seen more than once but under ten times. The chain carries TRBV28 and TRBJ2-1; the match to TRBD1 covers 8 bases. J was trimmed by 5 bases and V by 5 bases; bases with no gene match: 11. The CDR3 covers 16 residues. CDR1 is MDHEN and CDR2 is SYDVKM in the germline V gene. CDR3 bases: TGTGCCAGCAGTCCTAGACCCGACAGGGGTAACAATGAGCAGTTCTTC. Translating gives CASSPRPDRGNNEQFF.

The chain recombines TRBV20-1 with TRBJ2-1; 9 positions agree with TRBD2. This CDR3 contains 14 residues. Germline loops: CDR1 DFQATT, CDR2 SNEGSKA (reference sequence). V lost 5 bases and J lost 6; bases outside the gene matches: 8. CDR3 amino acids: CSAAKTSGINEQFF. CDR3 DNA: TGCAGTGCTGCCAAGACTAGCGGCATCAATGAGCAGTTCTTC.

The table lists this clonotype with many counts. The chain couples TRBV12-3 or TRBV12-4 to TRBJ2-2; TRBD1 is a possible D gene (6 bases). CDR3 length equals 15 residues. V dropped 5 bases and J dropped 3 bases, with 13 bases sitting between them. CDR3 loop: CASSLRGTDTGELFF. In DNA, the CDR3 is TGTGCCAGCAGTCTGAGGGGGACGGACACCGGGGAGCTGTTTTTT.

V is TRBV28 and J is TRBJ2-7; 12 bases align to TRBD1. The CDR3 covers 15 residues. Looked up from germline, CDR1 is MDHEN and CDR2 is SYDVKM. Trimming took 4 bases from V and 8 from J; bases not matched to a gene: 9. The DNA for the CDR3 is TGTGCCAGCAGTTGGGGGGGGGGACAGGGGGCCCAGCAGTACTTC. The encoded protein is CASSWGGGQGAQQYF. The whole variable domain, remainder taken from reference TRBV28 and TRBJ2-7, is DVKVTQSSRYLVKRTGEKVFLECVQDMDHENMFWYRQDPGLGLRLIYFSYDVKMKEKGDIPEGYSVSREKKERFSLILESASTNQTSMYLCASSWGGGQGAQQYFGPGTRLTVT.

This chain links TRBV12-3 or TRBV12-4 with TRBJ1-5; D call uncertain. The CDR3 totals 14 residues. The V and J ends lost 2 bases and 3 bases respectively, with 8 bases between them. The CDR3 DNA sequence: TGTGCCAGCAGTTTAATGGTCTACAATCAGCCCCAGCATTTT. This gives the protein CASSLMVYNQPQHF.

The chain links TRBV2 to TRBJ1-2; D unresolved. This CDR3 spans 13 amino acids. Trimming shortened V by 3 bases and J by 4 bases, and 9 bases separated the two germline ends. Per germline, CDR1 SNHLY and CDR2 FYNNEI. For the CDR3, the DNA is TGTGCCAGCAGTGAGGGGTCTTCCTATGGCTACACCTTC. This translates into CASSEGSSYGYTF.